These T cell receptor beta chains were read from a single sample in a study of graft-versus-host responses after intestinal transplantation. Their recognized antigens are unknown. Sequencing was performed with immunoSEQ multiplex PCR; in TCRdb, only in-frame clones are kept and a portion is missing. The sample yields about 94,000 clones, over 75% seen once. Material: unstimulated CD8+ T cells sorted from spleen or lymph node cells, obtained before intestinal transplant. These receptors were obtained from a human donor who received an intestinal transplant. CDR3s include the opening cysteine and the closing phenylalanine or tryptophan. The D gene is left open where the match is weak. Not all rows give a size; the values are once, few, many and, for expanded clones, a class.

v_gene: TRBV29-1; len: 12; abundance: once; j_gene: TRBJ1-1; d_gene: -; CDR3nt: TGCAGCGTTGAAGGTGAGGCAGATGAAGCTTTCTTT; CDR3aa: CSVEGEADEAFF
v_gene: TRBV27; len: 14; abundance: -; j_gene: TRBJ2-7; d_gene: TRBD2; CDR3nt: TGTGCCAGCAGCCCAAGCGGGGACTACTACGAGCAGTACTTC; CDR3aa: CASSPSGDYYEQYF
v_gene: TRBV7-2; len: 16; abundance: -; j_gene: TRBJ1-4; d_gene: -; CDR3nt: TGTGCCAGCAGCGTAGCGACAGGCCTAACTAATGAAAAACTGTTTTTT; CDR3aa: CASSVATGLTNEKLFF
v_gene: TRBV4-1; len: 18; abundance: -; j_gene: TRBJ2-3; d_gene: TRBD2; CDR3nt: TGCGCCAGCAGCCAAGATCTCGGCGGGAGCTCTTGGGCAGATACGCAGTATTTT; CDR3aa: CASSQDLGGSSWADTQYF
v_gene: TRBV28; len: 13; abundance: -; j_gene: TRBJ2-7; d_gene: -; CDR3nt: TGTGCCAGCGGCTTCCAGGGGCGGGACGAGCAGTACTTC; CDR3aa: CASGFQGRDEQYF
v_gene: TRBV6-5; len: 13; abundance: -; j_gene: TRBJ1-1; d_gene: -; CDR3nt: TGTGCCAGCAGCCCGGGATTGAACACTGAAGCTTTCTTT; CDR3aa: CASSPGLNTEAFF
v_gene: TRBV11-3; len: 13; abundance: -; j_gene: TRBJ1-1; d_gene: -; CDR3nt: TGTGCCAGCAGCTTAGTCTTCAGAAGTGAAGCTTTCTTT; CDR3aa: CASSLVFRSEAFF
v_gene: TRBV5-4; len: 15; abundance: -; j_gene: TRBJ2-3; d_gene: -; CDR3nt: TGTGCCAGCAGCTCCTGGGAGGAGGGCACAGATACGCAGTATTTT; CDR3aa: CASSSWEEGTDTQYF
v_gene: TRBV5-1; len: 15; abundance: -; j_gene: TRBJ2-5; d_gene: TRBD1; CDR3nt: TGCGCCAGCAGCTTTACGAAGGGGGCTTTGGAGACCCAGTACTTC; CDR3aa: CASSFTKGALETQYF
v_gene: TRBV28; len: 15; abundance: -; j_gene: TRBJ2-3; d_gene: -; CDR3nt: TGTGCCAGCAGTCGGTTCATATCTAGCACAGATACGCAGTATTTT; CDR3aa: CASSRFISSTDTQYF
v_gene: TRBV5-4; len: 16; abundance: -; j_gene: TRBJ2-2; d_gene: -; CDR3nt: TGTGCCAGCTCTTTAGTACAGGGTGAAGGCACCGGGGAGCTGTTTTTT; CDR3aa: CASSLVQGEGTGELFF
v_gene: TRBV30; len: 14; abundance: -; j_gene: TRBJ2-7; d_gene: TRBD2; CDR3nt: TGTGCCTGGAGCCTCCTAGCGGGACACTACGAGCAGTACTTC; CDR3aa: CAWSLLAGHYEQYF
v_gene: TRBV6-5; len: 13; abundance: few; j_gene: TRBJ2-1; d_gene: -; CDR3nt: TGTGCCAGCAGTTACTCCCCCGAGGGAGAGCAGTTCTTC; CDR3aa: CASSYSPEGEQFF
v_gene: TRBV9; len: 15; abundance: -; j_gene: TRBJ2-3; d_gene: TRBD1; CDR3nt: TGTGCCGGAAGTCCCGGGACAGGTCCCACAGATACGCAGTATTTT; CDR3aa: CAGSPGTGPTDTQYF
v_gene: TRBV5-6; len: 17; abundance: -; j_gene: TRBJ2-1; d_gene: TRBD2; CDR3nt: TGTGCCAGCAGCTTGGGGAGCGGGGGGGAATCCTACAATGAGCAGTTCTTC; CDR3aa: CASSLGSGGESYNEQFF
v_gene: TRBV6-6; len: 16; abundance: -; j_gene: TRBJ1-2; d_gene: TRBD1; CDR3nt: TGTGCCAGCAGTGCCGGAGGAGGGGGCGCAGGATATGGCTACACCTTC; CDR3aa: CASSAGGGGAGYGYTF
v_gene: TRBV6-1; len: 13; abundance: -; j_gene: TRBJ2-7; d_gene: TRBD1; CDR3nt: TGTGCCAGCAGTGCCGGACAGGCCTACGAGCAGTACTTC; CDR3aa: CASSAGQAYEQYF
v_gene: TRBV5-6; len: 11; abundance: few; j_gene: TRBJ2-7; d_gene: -; CDR3nt: TGTGCCAGCAGAAGGGGGAACGAGCAGTACTTC; CDR3aa: CASRRGNEQYF
v_gene: TRBV2; len: 15; abundance: -; j_gene: TRBJ2-1; d_gene: TRBD2; CDR3nt: TGTGCCAGCAGTGAATGGACTAGCGGGAGTAATGAGCAGTTCTTC; CDR3aa: CASSEWTSGSNEQFF
v_gene: TRBV6-6; len: 16; abundance: -; j_gene: TRBJ2-7; d_gene: TRBD1; CDR3nt: TGTGCCAGCAGTTCCGACAGGGGGCTGAGCTTCTACGAGCAGTACTTC; CDR3aa: CASSSDRGLSFYEQYF
v_gene: TRBV19; len: 17; abundance: -; j_gene: TRBJ1-5; d_gene: TRBD1; CDR3nt: TGTGCCAGTAGTGGGGATCGACAGGGTTGGGTCGATCAGCCCCAGCATTTT; CDR3aa: CASSGDRQGWVDQPQHF
v_gene: TRBV9; len: 17; abundance: -; j_gene: TRBJ2-2; d_gene: -; CDR3nt: TGTGCCAGCAGCCCCTCCCCGGGAGCCTCGAACACCGGGGAGCTGTTTTTT; CDR3aa: CASSPSPGASNTGELFF
v_gene: TRBV27; len: 16; abundance: -; j_gene: TRBJ2-7; d_gene: TRBD1; CDR3nt: TGTGCCAGCAGCCCACTCCGGGACAGGGGAAGGGACGAGCAGTACTTC; CDR3aa: CASSPLRDRGRDEQYF
v_gene: TRBV13; len: 14; abundance: once; j_gene: TRBJ1-3; d_gene: -; CDR3nt: TGTGCCAGCAGCTCCCAAGGGGGTCGGGACACCATATATTTT; CDR3aa: CASSSQGGRDTIYF
v_gene: TRBV6-5; len: 15; abundance: -; j_gene: TRBJ2-5; d_gene: TRBD2; CDR3nt: TGTGCCAGCACCTTGGCTAGCGGGGGCCAAGAGACCCAGTACTTC; CDR3aa: CASTLASGGQETQYF
v_gene: TRBV6-6; len: 12; abundance: -; j_gene: TRBJ2-7; d_gene: -; CDR3nt: TGTGCCAGCAGCCACGGTTCCTACGAGCAGTACTTC; CDR3aa: CASSHGSYEQYF
v_gene: TRBV7-9; len: 12; abundance: -; j_gene: TRBJ2-7; d_gene: -; CDR3nt: TGTGCCAGCAGCTTACTCGGTCCAGAGCAGTACTTC; CDR3aa: CASSLLGPEQYF
v_gene: TRBV5-5; len: 15; abundance: -; j_gene: TRBJ2-7; d_gene: -; CDR3nt: TGTGCCAGCAGCTTGGCTGCGGGACTGACCTACGAGCAGTACTTC; CDR3aa: CASSLAAGLTYEQYF
v_gene: TRBV6-1; len: 12; abundance: -; j_gene: TRBJ2-7; d_gene: -; CDR3nt: TGTGCCAGCAAAACGGGGTCATGGGAGCAGTACTTC; CDR3aa: CASKTGSWEQYF
v_gene: TRBV7-8; len: 14; abundance: -; j_gene: TRBJ2-7; d_gene: TRBD1; CDR3nt: TGTGCCAGCAGCCCTCGAGGGACAGCCTACGAGCAGTACTTC; CDR3aa: CASSPRGTAYEQYF
v_gene: TRBV4-1; len: 18; abundance: -; j_gene: TRBJ2-1; d_gene: TRBD2; CDR3nt: TGCGCCAGCAGCCAAGGCCCGACTAGCGGGAACTCCTACAATGAGCAGTTCTTC; CDR3aa: CASSQGPTSGNSYNEQFF
v_gene: TRBV4-1; len: 14; abundance: -; j_gene: TRBJ2-7; d_gene: TRBD1; CDR3nt: TGCGCCAGCAGCCGCGGACAGGGGACTCACGAGCAGTACTTC; CDR3aa: CASSRGQGTHEQYF
v_gene: TRBV9; len: 12; abundance: -; j_gene: TRBJ2-1; d_gene: TRBD2; CDR3nt: TGTGCCAGCAGCGCGGGGGGGCATGAGCAGTTCTTC; CDR3aa: CASSAGGHEQFF
v_gene: TRBV11-2; len: 18; abundance: -; j_gene: TRBJ2-7; d_gene: TRBD2; CDR3nt: TGTGCCAGCGGTGACCTAGAGATCAGGGGACTAGCCGTGTACGAGCAGTACTTC; CDR3aa: CASGDLEIRGLAVYEQYF
v_gene: TRBV9; len: 15; abundance: -; j_gene: TRBJ2-2; d_gene: -; CDR3nt: TGTGCCAGCAGCGTGACAGTAGGGGAAAGCGGGGAGCTGTTTTTT; CDR3aa: CASSVTVGESGELFF
v_gene: TRBV7-9; len: 15; abundance: -; j_gene: TRBJ2-1; d_gene: TRBD2; CDR3nt: TGTGCCAGCAGCCCCCCGGGACTAGATTCCTATGAGCAGTTCTTC; CDR3aa: CASSPPGLDSYEQFF
v_gene: TRBV5-1; len: 13; abundance: -; j_gene: TRBJ1-1; d_gene: TRBD1; CDR3nt: TGCGCCAGCAGCTTTGACAGGGGGCGGGAAGCTTTCTTT; CDR3aa: CASSFDRGREAFF
v_gene: TRBV19; len: 15; abundance: -; j_gene: TRBJ2-3; d_gene: -; CDR3nt: TGTGCCAGTAGTATAGCCCCACAGGGCACAGATACGCAGTATTTT; CDR3aa: CASSIAPQGTDTQYF
v_gene: TRBV29-1; len: 13; abundance: -; j_gene: TRBJ2-7; d_gene: TRBD2; CDR3nt: TGCAGCGTTGTGGGGGGGGTGGGCTACGAGCAGTACTTC; CDR3aa: CSVVGGVGYEQYF
v_gene: TRBV5-1; len: 17; abundance: -; j_gene: TRBJ2-7; d_gene: TRBD1; CDR3nt: TGCGCCAGCAGCCCGGCGGCCTTGGACAGGGGGCTATACGAGCAGTACTTC; CDR3aa: CASSPAALDRGLYEQYF
v_gene: TRBV7-9; len: 12; abundance: -; j_gene: TRBJ1-1; d_gene: -; CDR3nt: TGTGCCAGCAGAATAGGGGGGGCTGAAGCTTTCTTT; CDR3aa: CASRIGGAEAFF
v_gene: TRBV19; len: 13; abundance: -; j_gene: TRBJ2-7; d_gene: TRBD2; CDR3nt: TGTGCCGGTAGCTCTAGCGGGGGTTACGAGCAGTACTTC; CDR3aa: CAGSSSGGYEQYF
v_gene: TRBV10-2; len: 15; abundance: -; j_gene: TRBJ2-1; d_gene: TRBD2; CDR3nt: TGCGCCAGCAGTGCGACTAGCGGGGCGGACAATGAGCAGTTCTTC; CDR3aa: CASSATSGADNEQFF
v_gene: TRBV13; len: 16; abundance: -; j_gene: TRBJ2-1; d_gene: -; CDR3nt: TGTGCCAGCAGCTTAGTAGCTGGACTTGAGTCCAATGAGCAGTTCTTC; CDR3aa: CASSLVAGLESNEQFF
v_gene: TRBV5-1; len: 12; abundance: once; j_gene: TRBJ2-7; d_gene: -; CDR3nt: TGCGCCAGCACCTCTTCTTCCTACGAGCAGTACTTC; CDR3aa: CASTSSSYEQYF
v_gene: TRBV7-6; len: 15; abundance: -; j_gene: TRBJ2-5; d_gene: -; CDR3nt: TGTGCCAGCAGCTTAAGAGGAGGCATCCAAGAGACCCAGTACTTC; CDR3aa: CASSLRGGIQETQYF
v_gene: TRBV5-6; len: 16; abundance: -; j_gene: TRBJ2-1; d_gene: TRBD1; CDR3nt: TGTGCCAGCAGCTTCCGGGACAGGTTGGCGTACAATGAGCAGTTCTTC; CDR3aa: CASSFRDRLAYNEQFF
v_gene: TRBV6-4; len: 14; abundance: -; j_gene: TRBJ2-3; d_gene: TRBD2; CDR3nt: TGTGCCAGCAGCCTAGCGGGGGGCACAGATACGCAGTATTTT; CDR3aa: CASSLAGGTDTQYF
v_gene: TRBV2; len: 12; abundance: -; j_gene: TRBJ2-2; d_gene: TRBD1; CDR3nt: TGTGCCAGCAGTCTTACGGGACAGGGGCTGTTTTTT; CDR3aa: CASSLTGQGLFF
v_gene: TRBV28; len: 14; abundance: once; j_gene: TRBJ1-2; d_gene: -; CDR3nt: TGTGCCAGCAGTTCCTTCCCCCGGAACTATGGCTACACCTTC; CDR3aa: CASSSFPRNYGYTF
v_gene: TRBV7-9; len: 15; abundance: -; j_gene: TRBJ2-1; d_gene: TRBD1; CDR3nt: TGTGCCAGCAGCCCGACAGGGGGCGCCAACAATGAGCAGTTCTTC; CDR3aa: CASSPTGGANNEQFF
v_gene: TRBV7-9; len: 14; abundance: -; j_gene: TRBJ2-7; d_gene: TRBD1; CDR3nt: TGTGCCAGCAGCGATAGACAGGGAAACTACGAGCAGTACTTC; CDR3aa: CASSDRQGNYEQYF
v_gene: TRBV5-6; len: 13; abundance: -; j_gene: TRBJ1-1; d_gene: -; CDR3nt: TGTGCCAGCAGCATTACAGGGTACACTGAAGCTTTCTTT; CDR3aa: CASSITGYTEAFF